One and the same sample provided the 7 T cell receptor beta chains below, sequenced in a study of Graves' ophthalmopathy and Graves' hyperthyroidism. Amplification targeted the TCR beta CDR3 regions, with RNA transcripts as the source material. HTBI primers served in a first-round RT-PCR, which a second-round multiplex PCR followed. TCRdb reanalysed the multiplex PCR reads using MiXCR and keeps one entry per CDR3 protein. The table lists over a million distinct CDR3 sequences, about two fifths of them singletons, with approximately 10% in the top ten. The sample was peripheral blood or thyroid tissue (not recorded which). The receptors were sampled from an adult man with Graves' hyperthyroidism.

A note on this clonotype: A clone one base away is much larger, so this may be a read error. Without the conserved terminal phenylalanine or tryptophan, this CDR3 likely stems from a read error. This chain connects TRBV2 to TRBJ2-5; D call uncertain. The germline V gene has CDR1 SNHLY and CDR2 FYNNEI. V lost 6 bases, J lost 3 bases, and 11 bases lay in between. This CDR3 is built from 13 residues. The CDR3 DNA reads TGTGCCAGCAGAGGTGAACCTAAAGAGACCCAGTACCTC. It yields the protein CASRGEPKETQYL.

The chain uses TRBV7-9 and TRBJ1-2; D possibly corresponds to TRBD1 (6 bases). Germline CDR1 and CDR2: SEHNR and FQNEAQ (reference sequence). The CDR3 length is 16 residues. The V end was cut by 1 base, the J end by 3 bases, with 15 bases between. CDR3 amino acids: CASSLGGVRGDYGYTF. CDR3 DNA: TGTGCCAGCAGCTTAGGCGGAGTCAGGGGAGACTATGGCTACACCTTC.

Ten or more counts support this clonotype. The chain joins TRBV19 to TRBJ1-5; TRBD1 aligns across 7 bases. CDR1 is LNHDA and CDR2 is SQIVND in the germline V gene (reference sequence). Losses at the gene ends were 8 bases for V and 4 bases for J; bases not matched to a gene: 5. This CDR3 region has 13 residues. CDR3 protein: CASGRTGNQPQHF. CDR3 nucleotide sequence: TGTGCCAGTGGGAGGACAGGTAATCAGCCCCAGCATTTT.

This clonotype was recorded once. Compared with germline, one end of the junction differs, possibly owing to a read error. This chain connects TRBV3-1 to TRBJ2-5; 8 bases align to TRBD2. This CDR3 contains 15 residues. Germline V gene sequence: CDR1 LGHDT, CDR2 YNNKEL (reference sequence). The CDR3 reads CASSQTGGYRETQYF. Here the CDR3 DNA reads TGCGCCAGCAGCCAAACGGGGGGGTATCGAGAGACCCAGTACTTC.

V is TRBV7-9 and J is TRBJ2-7, with 8 bases fitting TRBD1. With 4 bases clipped from V and 6 bases from J, the junction kept 11 bases outside the gene matches. Looked up from germline, CDR1 is SEHNR and CDR2 is FQNEAQ (reference sequence). This CDR3 spans 15 amino acids. CDR3 DNA sequence: TGTGCCAGCAGCTCGCGGGGCAGGGGGCGAAGCGAGCAGTACTTC. It translates to CASSSRGRGRSEQYF. Variable domain in full (rest from reference TRBV7-9 and TRBJ2-7): DTGVSQNPRHKITKRGQNVTFRCDPISEHNRLYWYRQTLGQGPEFLTYFQNEAQLEKSRLLSDRFSAERPKGSFSTLEIQRTEQGDSAMYLCASSSRGRGRSEQYFGPGTRLTVT.

The V call is TRBV7-8, the J call TRBJ2-2; TRBD2 agrees at 12 bases. The CDR3 is 16 amino acids. V lost 2 bases and J lost 6; bases outside the gene matches: 4. Germline CDR1 is SGHVS and CDR2 is FQNEAQ. DNA of the CDR3: TGTGCCAGCAGCTTATCTAGCGGGAGGGTCTCCGGGGAGCTGTTTTTT. Its protein product is CASSLSSGRVSGELFF.

This clonotype was seen at least ten times. The rearrangement links TRBV4-3 to TRBJ1-2, with D hard to call. The CDR3 covers 14 residues. Trimming took 2 bases from V and 2 from J, leaving 9 bases between them. In germline, CDR1 is LGHNA, CDR2 YSLEER. DNA of the CDR3: TGCGCCAGCAGCCAATACGACACGAACTATGGCTACACCTTC. This translates into CASSQYDTNYGYTF.